The source of this T cell receptor (beta chain) is a study of blood T cell repertoires in COVID-19. Study summary: Researchers got acute and convalescent COVID-19 samples from the United States, Italy and Spain. In each case, the material was cDNA or gDNA derived from T cells, B-cell-depleted T cells, or PBMCs.

In the study's own analysis: Nucleated cell counts were estimated from reference gene primer amplification. The data were produced by immunoSEQ multiplex PCR, yet TCRdb's version contains in-frame clones alone and is incomplete. D and trimming were read from the DNA, whereas the V and J calls and clone size are those reported in that table. The sample records roughly 240,000 clones, around four fifths being singletons. The sequencing sample was made of peripheral blood. This clonotype was obtained from a man aged 60 to 69 who had recovered from COVID-19.

CDR3 in DNA: TGCGCCAGCAGCCGGTACACAGGGGAATTCGTCTCTGAGCAGTTCTTC. It yields the protein CASSRYTGEFVSEQFF. This chain links TRBV4-1 with TRBJ2-1; TRBD1 matches at 7 bases. The CDR3 runs 16 residues. The germline CDR1 and CDR2 sequences are MGHRA and YSYEKL. The V and J ends lost 4 bases and 9 bases, in that order; junction bases with no gene match: 15.